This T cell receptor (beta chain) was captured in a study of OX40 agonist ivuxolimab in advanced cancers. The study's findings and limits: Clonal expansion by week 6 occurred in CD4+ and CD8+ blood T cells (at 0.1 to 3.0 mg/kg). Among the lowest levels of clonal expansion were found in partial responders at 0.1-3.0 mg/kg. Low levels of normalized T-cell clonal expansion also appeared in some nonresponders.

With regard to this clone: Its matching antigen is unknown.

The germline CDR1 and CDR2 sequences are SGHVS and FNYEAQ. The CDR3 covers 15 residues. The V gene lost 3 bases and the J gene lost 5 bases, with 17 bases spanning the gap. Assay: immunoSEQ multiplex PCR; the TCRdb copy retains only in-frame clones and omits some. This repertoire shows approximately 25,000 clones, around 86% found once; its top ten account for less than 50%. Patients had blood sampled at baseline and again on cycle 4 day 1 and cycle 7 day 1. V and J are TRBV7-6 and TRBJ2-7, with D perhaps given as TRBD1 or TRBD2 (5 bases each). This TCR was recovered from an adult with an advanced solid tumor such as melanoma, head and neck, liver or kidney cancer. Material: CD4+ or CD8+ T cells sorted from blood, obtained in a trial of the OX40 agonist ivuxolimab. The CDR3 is CASSFFRDPPDEQYF. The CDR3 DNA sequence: TGTGCCAGCAGCTTTTTCCGGGACCCCCCCGACGAGCAGTACTTC.